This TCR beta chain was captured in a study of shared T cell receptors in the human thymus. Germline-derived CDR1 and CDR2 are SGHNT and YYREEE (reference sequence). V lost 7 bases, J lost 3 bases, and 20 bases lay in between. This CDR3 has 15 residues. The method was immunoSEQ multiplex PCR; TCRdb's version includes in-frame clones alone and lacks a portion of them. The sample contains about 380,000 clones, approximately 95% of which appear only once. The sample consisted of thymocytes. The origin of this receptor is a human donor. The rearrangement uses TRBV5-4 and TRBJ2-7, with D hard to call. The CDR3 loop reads CASRDSGPVFYEQYF. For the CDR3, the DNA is TGTGCCAGCCGTGATAGTGGGCCAGTTTTCTACGAGCAGTACTTC.